The 16 T cell receptor beta chains below were found in one sample sequenced in a study of cytomegalovirus exposure and HLA in healthy donors. The protocol was immunoSEQ multiplex PCR, while the TCRdb copy is restricted to in-frame clones and leaves out a portion. Among around 300,000 clones listed, about nine tenths were seen once. Material for sequencing was PBMCs. The origin of the receptors is a woman aged 25 to 45 in good health and CMV-seropositive.

The chain links TRBV5-6 to TRBJ2-3; 12 bases are a match to TRBD2. Germline CDR1 reads SGHDT; CDR2 reads YYEEEE. CDR3 length: 15 residues. Trimming cost V 7 bases and J 5 bases; bases outside gene matches: 8. The CDR3 coding sequence is TGTGCCAGCGACATACTAGCGGGGGGACGAGATACGCAGTATTTT. Its protein is CASDILAGGRDTQYF.

The CDR3 here is CASSAPFEGGFTDTQYF. CDR3 in DNA: TGTGCCAGCAGCGCTCCTTTTGAGGGGGGATTCACAGATACGCAGTATTTT. The chain joins TRBV7-9 to TRBJ2-3, with D perhaps being TRBD1 or TRBD2 (6 bases each). The germline CDR1 and CDR2 sequences are SEHNR and FQNEAQ (reference sequence). With 5 bases removed from V and 2 bases from J, the gap between germline ends came to 20 bases. The CDR3 contains 17 residues.

This chain links TRBV6-1 with TRBJ2-3; D may be TRBD1 (6 bases). This CDR3 has 12 residues. CDR1 is MNHNS and CDR2 is SASEGT in the germline V gene. Trimming took off 11 bases at V and 1 base at J, with 10 bases between the two ends. CDR3 loop: CAGRTGTDTQYF. Here the CDR3 DNA reads TGTGCCGGAAGGACAGGCACAGATACGCAGTATTTT.

This clone was seen only a few times. The chain combines TRBV2 with TRBJ2-5, with 8 bases identical to TRBD1. Trimming cost V 9 bases and J 1 base; bases outside gene matches: 10. The CDR3 sequence is 15 residues long. Germline V gene lookup returns CDR1 SNHLY and CDR2 FYNNEI. The CDR3 bases are TGTGCCAGTGGAACCGACAGGGGTATCCAAGAGACCCAGTACTTC. Translating gives CASGTDRGIQETQYF.

This chain connects TRBV5-4 to TRBJ2-1; unclear D gene. V was shortened by 4 bases and J by 10 bases, with 15 bases between the two germline ends. In germline, CDR1 is SGHNT, CDR2 YYREEE (reference sequence). The CDR3 contains 13 residues. In DNA form, the CDR3 reads TGTGCCAGCAGCCCTGTAAATTCAGGAGAGCAGTTCTTC. As protein: CASSPVNSGEQFF.

CDR3 coding DNA: TGTGCCAGCAGCTTAGCTGGGTCTAGTAGTCAGCCCCAGCATTTT. Translated: CASSLAGSSSQPQHF. J is TRBJ1-5 and V is TRBV7-9; D ambiguous. Trimming shortened V by 0 bases and J by 6 bases, and 12 bases separated the two germline ends. This CDR3 contains 15 residues. Germline V lookup: CDR1 SEHNR, CDR2 FQNEAQ (reference sequence).

This clone was seen a single time. The chain's CDR3 is CASARFMNTEAFF. CDR3 DNA sequence: TGTGCCAGCGCTAGGTTCATGAACACTGAAGCTTTCTTT. This chain links TRBV28 with TRBJ1-1; D is unresolved. Trimming left V 8 bases short and J 0 bases short, with 10 bases between. There are 13 residues in the CDR3. From germline, CDR1 is MDHEN and CDR2 SYDVKM.

In DNA, the CDR3 is TGTGCCAGCAGTGAAACCTTTAGCAATCAGCCCCAGCATTTT. Encoded protein: CASSETFSNQPQHF. J is TRBJ1-5 and V is TRBV2; D is unresolved. Germline V gives CDR1 SNHLY, CDR2 FYNNEI. The length of the CDR3 is 14 residues. Trimming pared 2 bases from V and 0 bases from J, leaving 5 bases between.

The V and J genes are TRBV28 and TRBJ2-1, with TRBD1 matching over 8 bases. This CDR3 is built from 16 residues. The V gene's germline CDR1 is MDHEN and CDR2 SYDVKM. Germline trimming cut 4 bases from V and 5 bases from J; bases unmatched to any gene: 10. The CDR3 sequence: CASSSGATGANNEQFF. CDR3 sequence (DNA): TGTGCCAGCAGTTCGGGGGCGACAGGGGCAAACAATGAGCAGTTCTTC.

For this clone: Other DNA sequences within the sample encode an identical CDR3. This rearrangement joins TRBV30 to TRBJ2-1; a possible D gene is TRBD2 (7 bases). V was pared by 0 bases and J by 1 base, with 10 bases between. From germline, CDR1 is GTSNPN and CDR2 SVGIG (reference sequence). The CDR3 consists of 15 residues. CDR3 region: CAWSVGGASYNEQFF. The DNA of the CDR3 is TGTGCCTGGAGTGTAGGGGGGGCATCCTACAATGAGCAGTTCTTC.

The chain joins TRBV29-1 to TRBJ1-1, with 8 bases identical to TRBD1. Germline CDR1 is SQVTM and CDR2 is ANQGSEA. The CDR3 length is 12 residues. J was trimmed by 6 bases and V by 3 bases; bases with no gene match: 3. DNA for the CDR3: TGCAGCGTTGAGCCAGGGGGCTCTGAAGCTTTCTTT. The encoded protein is CSVEPGGSEAFF.

The chain is built from TRBV27 and TRBJ2-3; 8 bases match TRBD1. V trimming: 6 bases; J trimming: 7 bases; junction bases outside the gene matches: 15. Germline V CDR1 and CDR2: MNHEY, SMNVEV (reference sequence). This CDR3 comprises 16 residues. The CDR3 bases are TGTGCCAGCAGGATCCAGGGGGCGGCGGCATTCAATACGCAGTATTTT. As protein: CASRIQGAAAFNTQYF.

The chain has TRBV28 and TRBJ1-5; 8 bases line up with TRBD1. The ends lost 3 bases at V and 0 bases at J; junction bases unmatched: 10. The CDR3 covers 18 residues. From germline, CDR1 is MDHEN and CDR2 SYDVKM. Here the CDR3 DNA reads TGTGCCAGCAGTTTTTTTCAGGGGGCCCGATATAGCAATCAGCCCCAGCATTTT. Translating gives CASSFFQGARYSNQPQHF. The full variable domain, its missing parts supplied by reference TRBV28 and TRBJ1-5, is DVKVTQSSRYLVKRTGEKVFLECVQDMDHENMFWYRQDPGLGLRLIYFSYDVKMKEKGDIPEGYSVSREKKERFSLILESASTNQTSMYLCASSFFQGARYSNQPQHFGDGTRLSIL.

This chain uses TRBV7-3 with TRBJ1-3; D may be TRBD1 (6 bases). The CDR3 extends over 14 amino acids. Trimming shortened V by 5 bases and J by 1 base, and 9 bases separated the two germline ends. Germline loops: CDR1 SGHTA, CDR2 FQGTGA. In DNA, the CDR3 is TGTGCCAGCAGCCCCACAGGGTCTGGAAACACCATATATTTT. It yields the protein CASSPTGSGNTIYF.

Here the CDR3 DNA reads TGTGCCAGCAGATTAGCGGGAGGGACTCCAAAGAACATTCAGTACTTC. It translates to CASRLAGGTPKNIQYF. This chain connects TRBV6-6 to TRBJ2-4, with TRBD2 matching 11 bases. V gave up 6 bases and J gave up 7 bases; unmatched junction bases: 11. The CDR3 extends over 16 amino acids. CDR1 and CDR2 (germline): MNHNY, SVGAGI (reference sequence).

The rearrangement uses TRBV7-8 and TRBJ1-6; 9 bases are shared with TRBD1. Losses at the gene ends were 3 bases for V and 13 bases for J; bases not matched to a gene: 13. Germline V gives CDR1 SGHVS, CDR2 FQNEAQ. The CDR3 is 16 residues long. The CDR3 nucleotides read TGTGCCAGCAGCTTGGTCCGGGGACAGGGAACTCATCCCCTCCACTTT. It is translated as CASSLVRGQGTHPLHF. Together with reference TRBV7-8 and TRBJ1-6, the CDR3 gives the full variable domain: GAGVSQSPRYKVAKRGQDVALRCDPISGHVSLFWYQQALGQGPEFLTYFQNEAQLDKSGLPSDRFFAERPEGSVSTLKIQRTQQEDSAVYLCASSLVRGQGTHPLHFGNGTRLTVT.